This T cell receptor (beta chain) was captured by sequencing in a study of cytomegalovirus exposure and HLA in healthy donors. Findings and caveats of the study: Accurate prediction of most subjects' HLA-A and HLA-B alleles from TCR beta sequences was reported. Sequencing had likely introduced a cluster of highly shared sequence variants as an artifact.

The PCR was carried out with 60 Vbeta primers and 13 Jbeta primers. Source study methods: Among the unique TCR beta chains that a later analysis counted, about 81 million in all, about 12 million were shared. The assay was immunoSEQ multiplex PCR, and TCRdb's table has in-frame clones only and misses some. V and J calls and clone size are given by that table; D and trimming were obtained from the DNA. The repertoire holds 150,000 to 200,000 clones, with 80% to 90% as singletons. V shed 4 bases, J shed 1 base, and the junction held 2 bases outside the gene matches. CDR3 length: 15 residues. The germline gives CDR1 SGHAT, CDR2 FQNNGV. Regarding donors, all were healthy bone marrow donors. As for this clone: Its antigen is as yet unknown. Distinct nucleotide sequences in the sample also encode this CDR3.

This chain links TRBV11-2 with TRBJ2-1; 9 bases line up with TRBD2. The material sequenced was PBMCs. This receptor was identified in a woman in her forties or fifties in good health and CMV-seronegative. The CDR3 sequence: CASSSGLASYNEQFF. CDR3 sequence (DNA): TGTGCCAGCAGCTCCGGACTAGCGTCCTACAATGAGCAGTTCTTC.